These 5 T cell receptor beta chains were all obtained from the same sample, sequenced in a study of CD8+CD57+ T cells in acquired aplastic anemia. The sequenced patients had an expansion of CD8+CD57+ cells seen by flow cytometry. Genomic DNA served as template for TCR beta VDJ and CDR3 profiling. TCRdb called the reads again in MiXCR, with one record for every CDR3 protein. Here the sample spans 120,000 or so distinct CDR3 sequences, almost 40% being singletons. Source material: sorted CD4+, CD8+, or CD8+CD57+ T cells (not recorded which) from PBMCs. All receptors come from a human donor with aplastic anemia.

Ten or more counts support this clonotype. This chain's CDR3 is CASSWLWSDEAFF. DNA of the CDR3: TGTGCCAGCAGTTGGCTTTGGAGTGACGAAGCTTTCTTT. The chain is built from TRBV6-6 and TRBJ1-1; D not certain. The CDR3 covers 13 residues. V lost 4 bases to trimming and J lost 8 bases, with 14 bases between them. Germline V gene lookup returns CDR1 MNHNY and CDR2 SVGAGI (reference sequence).

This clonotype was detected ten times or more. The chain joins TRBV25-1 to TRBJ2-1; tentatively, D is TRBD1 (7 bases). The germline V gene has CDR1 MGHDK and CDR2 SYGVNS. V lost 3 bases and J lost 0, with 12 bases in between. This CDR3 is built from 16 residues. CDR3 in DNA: TGTGCCAGCAGTGACAGGGGGGTCACCTCCTACAATGAGCAGTTCTTC. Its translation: CASSDRGVTSYNEQFF.

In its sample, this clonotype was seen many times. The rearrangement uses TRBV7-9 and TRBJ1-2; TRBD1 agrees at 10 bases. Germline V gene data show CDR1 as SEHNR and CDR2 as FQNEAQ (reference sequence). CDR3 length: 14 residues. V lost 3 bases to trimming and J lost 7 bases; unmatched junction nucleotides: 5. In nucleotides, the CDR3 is TGTGCCAGCAGCTTGCGGGGACAGGGGTCTGGCTACACCTTC. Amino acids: CASSLRGQGSGYTF.

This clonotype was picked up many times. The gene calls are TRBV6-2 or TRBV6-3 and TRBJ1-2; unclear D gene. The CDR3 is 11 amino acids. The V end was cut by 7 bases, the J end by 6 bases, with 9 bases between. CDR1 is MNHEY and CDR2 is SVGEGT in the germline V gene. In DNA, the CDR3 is TGTGCCAGCAATGGACGGGATGGCTACACCTTC. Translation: CASNGRDGYTF.

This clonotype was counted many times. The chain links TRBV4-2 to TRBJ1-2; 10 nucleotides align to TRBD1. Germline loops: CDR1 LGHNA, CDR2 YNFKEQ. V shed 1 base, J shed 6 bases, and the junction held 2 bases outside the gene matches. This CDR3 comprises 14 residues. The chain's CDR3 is CASSQGTGGDGYTF. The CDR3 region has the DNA TGTGCCAGCAGCCAAGGGACAGGGGGGGATGGCTACACCTTC.